The clone carrying this T cell receptor beta chain was observed a few times. In the source study's methods: Estimated nucleated cell counts came from reference gene primer amplification. Data came from immunoSEQ multiplex PCR; TCRdb stores just in-frame clones and leaves some out. The V and J calls and clone size come from that table; D and trimming were worked out from the DNA. This table holds 200,000 to 300,000 clones, 82% found once. These data are taken from a study of blood T cell repertoires in COVID-19. Study-level background: PBMCs, B-cell-depleted T cells, or T cells provided the cDNA or gDNA that made up the material.

Germline V gives CDR1 SEHNR, CDR2 FQNEAQ (reference sequence). The length of the CDR3 is 13 residues. Trimming took 1 base from V and 6 from J, leaving 9 bases between them. The chain carries TRBV7-9 and TRBJ1-2, with D possibly TRBD1 on 5 matching bases. The receptor was derived from a woman aged 70-85 years with acute or convalescent COVID-19. The sample consisted of peripheral blood. The CDR3 bases are TGTGCCAGCAGCTTAGAGGCAGGGAATGGCTACACCTTC. Its translation: CASSLEAGNGYTF.